This TCR beta chain was sequenced during a study of blood T cell repertoires in COVID-19 (dated by TCRdb to between 2020 and 2021). At the level of the whole study: Samples covering the acute and convalescent phases of COVID-19 were provided by collaborators in the United States, Italy and Spain. The prospective study material was composed of cDNA or gDNA derived from T cells, B-cell-depleted T cells, or PBMCs. Subjects who had been exposed to COVID-19, were actively infected with it, or had recovered from it provided the deeply sampled blood TCRbeta repertoires that made up the dataset. A freely available public database, intended as a resource for researchers studying the immune response to SARS-CoV-2, is where the repertoires were released. The samples were drawn from the first 160 participants of the ongoing ImmuneRACE study and from 950 to 1,500 subjects provided by 6 global collaborators. The sample metadata nearly always contained a de-identified subject ID, COVID-19 status, age in years and sex. Where HLA class I and class II types were available, the types were taken from metadata supplied by the sample provider, not from assay-based typing.

General conclusions and limits of the study: How much clinical and demographic metadata was included differed by source and by participant, and the metadata was provided uncurated.

The immunoSEQ Assay, a bias-controlled multiplex PCR, was used to amplify TCRbeta CDR3 regions from genomic DNA. The paper's data handling went like this. Nucleated cell counts per sample were estimated from amplification of reference gene primers within the assay. To quantify the absolute abundance of each unique TCRbeta CDR3 rearrangement, sequence reads were collapsed and filtered. For each sample, productive Simpson clonality was calculated by taking the square root of Simpson's diversity index across productive rearrangements. TCRdb retrieved this table from immuneACCESS and kept in-frame rearrangements only. Not all clones are present; in checked studies, unresolved V genes account for under half, and no reason is known for the remainder. That table is the source of V, J and clone size, and D and trimming were worked out from the DNA. Within this sample are about 89,000 clones, with 75% to 90% of them counted one time only. Jointly, the top ten make up 15% to 20% of the sample.

Comments on this clone: Which antigen it targets is not known. No quality values exist for individual bases; no much larger clone is one base distant.

Collaborating institutions collected whole blood in K2EDTA tubes following their own protocols. For TCRbeta analysis, collaborator samples were shipped as frozen whole blood, as isolated PBMCs, or as DNA extracted from either sample type. V loses 3 bases, J loses 5 bases, and the germline ends lie 14 bases apart. The CDR3, cysteine through phenylalanine, is 14 amino acids long. Only the CDR3 portion is preserved as DNA: 42 bases, with reading frame beginning at the first base. Sequences SEHNR (CDR1) and FQNEAQ (CDR2) are obtained from the germline V gene (reference sequence). Recombination connected TRBV7-9 to TRBJ2-7; 6 matching bases give a weak D call of TRBD2. Material: peripheral blood. This receptor was obtained from an elderly woman with acute or convalescent COVID-19. CDR3 loop: CASSLRDWNDEQYF. The DNA sequence is TGTGCCAGCAGCTTGAGGGACTGGAACGACGAGCAGTACTTC.